The 25 T cell receptor beta chains below come from one sample, sequenced in a study of OX40 agonist ivuxolimab in advanced cancers. Clones were sequenced by immunoSEQ multiplex PCR, and TCRdb holds only the in-frame ones, with some missing. Here the sample spans under 100,000 clones, around 80% being singletons. The sequenced sample was CD4+ or CD8+ T cells sorted from blood, obtained in a trial of the OX40 agonist ivuxolimab. These receptors were obtained from an adult with an advanced solid tumor such as melanoma, head and neck, liver or kidney cancer.

The chain carries TRBV5-1 and TRBJ1-4, with 7 bases aligning to TRBD1. The V segment lost 4 bases and the J segment 5 bases; nucleotides outside the gene matches: 8. Germline V gene sequence: CDR1 SGHRS, CDR2 YFSETQ. This CDR3 is 15 amino acids long. This CDR3 is CASSPWDSPNEKLFF. CDR3 nucleotide sequence: TGCGCCAGCAGCCCGTGGGACAGCCCCAATGAAAAACTGTTTTTT.

This sequence joins TRBV4-3 and TRBJ2-2; D not resolved. Trimming took 0 bases from V and 5 from J, leaving 10 bases between them. This CDR3 contains 15 residues. Germline loops: CDR1 LGHNA, CDR2 YSLEER. CDR3 in DNA: TGCGCCAGCAGCCAAGAGAGCGATCGGACCGGGGAGCTGTTTTTT. Translating it yields CASSQESDRTGELFF.

This chain connects TRBV7-3 to TRBJ2-2; D unresolved. V lost 9 bases to trimming and J lost 0 bases, with 8 bases between them. The CDR3 extends over 13 amino acids. Germline values: CDR1 SGHTA, CDR2 FQGTGA. CDR3 sequence: CASAAPNTGELFF. CDR3 DNA: TGTGCCAGTGCGGCTCCGAACACCGGGGAGCTGTTTTTT.

The chain carries TRBV28 and TRBJ2-5; possible D gene TRBD1, 5 bases. The CDR3 runs to 14 residues. From germline, CDR1 is MDHEN and CDR2 SYDVKM. Trimming removed 5 bases at V and 7 bases at J, with 17 bases between. CDR3: CASSRSGQQGTQYF. The CDR3, as DNA: TGTGCCAGCAGTCGCTCCGGGCAGCAGGGGACCCAGTACTTC.

This clone was seen once. The chain recombines TRBV6-1 with TRBJ2-7, with unresolved D. V lost 2 bases to trimming and J lost 2 bases, with 13 bases between them. Looked up from germline, CDR1 is MNHNS and CDR2 is SASEGT. The CDR3 length is 15 residues. CDR3 residues: CASSESLAGPYEQYF. DNA for the CDR3: TGTGCCAGCAGTGAATCTCTGGCCGGGCCCTACGAGCAGTACTTC.

This rearrangement joins TRBV10-3 to TRBJ2-7, with D maybe TRBD1 (5 bases). The CDR3 extends over 12 amino acids. CDR1 and CDR2 from the germline V gene are ENHRY and SYGVKD. V lost 10 bases, J lost 5 bases, and 15 bases lay in between. CDR3 sequence (DNA): TGTGCCACCTCCGCAACAGGAAACGAGCAGTACTTC. Its protein product is CATSATGNEQYF.

This clone was seen once. The chain employs TRBV21-1 and TRBJ2-1; TRBD1, the table's D call, was not compared with the DNA. TRBV21-1 is termed a pseudogene. The CDR3 spans 14 residues. This chain's CDR3 is CASSPRDRENEQFF. CDR3 nucleotides: TGTGCCAGCAGCCCGCGGGACAGGGAGAATGAGCAGTTCTTC.

The chain joins TRBV2 to TRBJ2-2; D gene uncertain. The CDR3 is 12 residues long. V dropped 6 bases and J dropped 4 bases, with 6 bases sitting between them. In germline, CDR1 is SNHLY, CDR2 FYNNEI. In DNA, the CDR3 is TGTGCCAGCAGGCAGAGCACCGGGGAGCTGTTTTTT. Encoded protein: CASRQSTGELFF.

This sequence joins TRBV15 and TRBJ1-1, with D uncertain. The CDR3 is 17 residues long. CDR1 and CDR2 (germline): LNHNV, YYDKDF (reference sequence). V lost 5 bases, J lost 1 base, and 20 bases lay in between. The CDR3 nucleotides are TGTGCCACCAGCGCCCGCCGGTGGGCGCCTGAGAACACTGAAGCTTTCTTT. This encodes CATSARRWAPENTEAFF.

This sequence joins TRBV5-1 and TRBJ2-7, with a weak D call TRBD2 (6 bases). This CDR3 region has 14 residues. Looked up from germline, CDR1 is SGHRS and CDR2 is YFSETQ. The ends were cut back, 0 bases at V and 4 bases at J, with 11 bases in the middle. CDR3 DNA sequence: TGCGCCAGCAGCTTGGAGGCAGGGAGGTACGAGCAGTACTTC. Its protein is CASSLEAGRYEQYF.

The chain employs TRBV7-3 and TRBJ2-5; D not certain. Germline CDR1 SGHTA, CDR2 FQGTGA. CDR3 length equals 13 residues. The V end was cut by 5 bases, the J end by 1 base, with 8 bases between. The CDR3 DNA follows: TGTGCCAGCAGCGCCCAGCCCCAAGAGACCCAGTACTTC. This sequence encodes CASSAQPQETQYF. Drawing the rest from reference TRBV7-3 and TRBJ2-5, the complete variable domain is GAGVSQTPSNKVTEKGKYVELRCDPISGHTALYWYRQSLGQGPEFLIYFQGTGAADDSGLPNDRFFAVRPEGSVSTLKIQRTERGDSAVYLCASSAQPQETQYFGPGTRLLVL.

The chain recombines TRBV30 with TRBJ2-7; D possibly corresponds to TRBD1 (7 bases). The CDR3 is 13 residues long. The germline CDR1 and CDR2 sequences are GTSNPN and SVGIG (reference sequence). Here the CDR3 DNA reads TGTGCCTGGAGTGGCCCGGTGACAGGGAGGTTTCATGTC. Translated: CAWSGPVTGRFHV.

The chain has TRBV5-1 and TRBJ1-1, with a possible D match to TRBD1 (5 bases). This CDR3 spans 16 amino acids. Deletions cut 2 bases from V and 2 bases from J, with 16 bases between. Germline values: CDR1 SGHRS, CDR2 YFSETQ. The chain's CDR3 is CASSFGAGTPNTEAFF. CDR3 nucleotides: TGCGCCAGCAGCTTTGGGGCTGGGACTCCAAACACTGAAGCTTTCTTT.

The table lists this clone with a count of one. The CDR3: CASSLTGAYEQYF. CDR3 in DNA: TGTGCCAGCAGCTTAACAGGGGCCTACGAGCAGTACTTC. This chain uses TRBV5-5 with TRBJ2-7; 7 nucleotides align to TRBD1. This CDR3 has 13 residues. CDR1 is SGHKS and CDR2 is YYEKEE in the germline V gene (reference sequence). Losses at the gene ends were 2 bases for V and 2 bases for J; bases not matched to a gene: 1.

The rearrangement joins TRBV7-2 to TRBJ2-3; possible D gene TRBD2, 5 bases. V lost 3 bases and J 6 bases, leaving 10 bases between the germline ends. CDR3 length: 13 amino acids. CDR1 SGHTA and CDR2 FQGNSA come from the germline V gene. CDR3 in amino acids: CASSFRDGDTQYF. The DNA of the CDR3 is TGTGCCAGCAGCTTCCGGGATGGGGATACGCAGTATTTT.

The rearrangement links TRBV5-1 to TRBJ2-3; D tentatively reads TRBD1 or TRBD2 (5 bases each). This CDR3 comprises 17 residues. CDR1 and CDR2 from the germline V gene are SGHRS and YFSETQ. V was shortened by 3 bases and J by 0 bases, with 17 bases between the two germline ends. CDR3 nucleotides: TGCGCCAGCAGCTGGGACGCAGTGGGTACTAGCACAGATACGCAGTATTTT. Protein product: CASSWDAVGTSTDTQYF.

This chain links TRBV7-6 with TRBJ1-3; D uncertain. The CDR3 sequence is 16 residues long. V was clipped by 4 bases and J by 0 bases, with 13 bases between them. Looked up from germline, CDR1 is SGHVS and CDR2 is FNYEAQ. DNA of the CDR3: TGTGCCAGCAGCTCTCGGACGGGATACTCTGGAAACACCATATATTTT. It codes for CASSSRTGYSGNTIYF.

The count of this clone is one. J is TRBJ1-5 and V is TRBV30, with D perhaps matching TRBD1 (6 bases). Germline assignment: CDR1 GTSNPN and CDR2 SVGIG (reference sequence). With 0 bases removed from V and 7 bases from J, the gap between germline ends came to 13 bases. The CDR3 loop spans 14 amino acids. The CDR3 nucleotides read TGTGCCTGGAGTGTACTCGCGGGGGGCCAGCCCCAGCATTTT. Residues: CAWSVLAGGQPQHF.

The chain joins TRBV9 to TRBJ2-3; a weak D match, TRBD2 (6 bases). V lost 0 bases and J 2 bases, leaving 13 bases between the germline ends. CDR1 and CDR2 from the germline V gene are SGDLS and YYNGEE. This CDR3 has 16 amino acids. CDR3 sequence: CASSVEAGRYTDTQYF. The CDR3 coding sequence is TGTGCCAGCAGCGTAGAGGCGGGGAGATACACAGATACGCAGTATTTT.

V gene TRBV7-2 combines with J gene TRBJ1-4; D remains ambiguous. CDR1 is SGHTA and CDR2 is FQGNSA in the germline V gene. V dropped 1 base and J dropped 2 bases, with 8 bases sitting between them. The CDR3 runs to 15 residues. CDR3: CASSLVASTNEKLFF. CDR3 DNA: TGTGCCAGCAGCTTAGTCGCGTCGACTAATGAAAAACTGTTTTTT.

The chain joins TRBV6-5 to TRBJ1-2, with 12 bases identical to TRBD1. Germline V gene sequence: CDR1 MNHEY, CDR2 SVGAGI. The trim removed 5 bases at V and 8 bases at J, leaving 6 bases unmatched. The CDR3 loop spans 14 amino acids. The CDR3 DNA reads TGTGCCAGCAGTCAGGGGACAGGGGGCGACGGCTACACCTTC. It encodes CASSQGTGGDGYTF.

This chain joins TRBV11-2 and TRBJ2-7; no firm D call. This CDR3 contains 13 residues. V was pared by 4 bases and J by 2 bases, with 9 bases between. Per germline, CDR1 SGHAT and CDR2 FQNNGV. CDR3 DNA sequence: TGTGCCAGCAGCTCCAGGAAAGCCTACGAGCAGTACTTC. Amino acids: CASSSRKAYEQYF.

This sequence joins TRBV15 and TRBJ2-2, with 9 nucleotides matching TRBD2. Germline lookup yields CDR1 LNHNV and CDR2 YYDKDF (reference sequence). Germline trimming cut 1 base from V and 3 bases from J; bases unmatched to any gene: 3. This CDR3 region has 16 residues. The CDR3 sequence: CATSRGGTSYTGELFF. The CDR3, as DNA: TGTGCCACCAGCAGAGGCGGGACTAGCTACACCGGGGAGCTGTTTTTT.

V gene TRBV4-1 combines with J gene TRBJ1-4, with TRBD1 matching 11 bases. CDR3 length equals 15 residues. Germline V gene sequence: CDR1 MGHRA, CDR2 YSYEKL. J lost 8 bases, V lost 4 bases, and 6 bases had no gene match. The CDR3 coding sequence is TGCGCCAGCAGCCCTGGGACAGGGGGTTGGGAAAAACTGTTTTTT. Translating it yields CASSPGTGGWEKLFF.

The chain links TRBV7-9 to TRBJ1-1, with 7 bases fitting TRBD1. Trimming at V came to 5 bases and at J to 5 bases, leaving 8 bases not matched to a gene. Germline V gene lookup returns CDR1 SEHNR and CDR2 FQNEAQ (reference sequence). The CDR3 totals 14 residues. The CDR3 sequence: CASSQRRGETEAFF. CDR3 bases: TGTGCCAGCAGCCAACGCAGGGGGGAGACTGAAGCTTTCTTT.